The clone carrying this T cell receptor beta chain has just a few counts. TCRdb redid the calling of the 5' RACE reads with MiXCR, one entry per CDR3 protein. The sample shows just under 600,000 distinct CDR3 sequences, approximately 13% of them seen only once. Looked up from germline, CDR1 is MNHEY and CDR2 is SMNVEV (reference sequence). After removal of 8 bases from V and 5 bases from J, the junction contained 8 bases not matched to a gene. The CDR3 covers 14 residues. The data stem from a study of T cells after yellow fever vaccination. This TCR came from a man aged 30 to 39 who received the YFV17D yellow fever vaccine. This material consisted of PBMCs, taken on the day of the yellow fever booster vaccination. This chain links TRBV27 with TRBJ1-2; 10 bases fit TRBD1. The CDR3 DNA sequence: TGTGCCAGCGGCCCCCGGGACAGGGGATATGGCTACACCTTC. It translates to CASGPRDRGYGYTF.